This T cell receptor (beta chain) was sequenced in a study of T cell responses to AZD1222 COVID-19 vaccine. Study observations and caveats: CD4 TCRs linked to vaccination spanned spike, dominating at 160-218 and 743-854. Without day 14 samples, only post-peak T cell repertoires were studied.

TCRdb's copy holds only in-frame clones and misses some; the assay was immunoSEQ multiplex PCR. The sample has around 110,000 clones, about nine tenths seen once. The table lists this clone with a count of one. Antigen: not known. CDR3 length equals 14 residues. CDR1 SGHNT and CDR2 YYREEE come from the germline V gene (reference sequence). Specimen: peripheral blood, collected on day 0 of AZD1222 vaccination. The source is an adult in good health. The J gene is TRBJ2-2, the V gene TRBV5-4; D might be TRBD2 (5 bases). The DNA of the CDR3 is TGTGCGAGCGGACGTCTCGGGCGCACCGGGGAGCTGTTTTTT. Translating it yields CASGRLGRTGELFF.